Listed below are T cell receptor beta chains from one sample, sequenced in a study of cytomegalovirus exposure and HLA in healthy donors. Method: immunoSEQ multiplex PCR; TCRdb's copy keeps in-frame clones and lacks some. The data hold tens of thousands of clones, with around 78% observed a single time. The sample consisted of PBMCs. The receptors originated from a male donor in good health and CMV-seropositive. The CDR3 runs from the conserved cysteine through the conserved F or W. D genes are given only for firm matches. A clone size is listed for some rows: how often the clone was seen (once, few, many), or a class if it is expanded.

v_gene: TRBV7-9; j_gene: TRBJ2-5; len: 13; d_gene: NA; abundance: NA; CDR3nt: TGTGCCAGCAGCTTAGAACAGGGAAAGACCCAGTACTTC; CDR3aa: CASSLEQGKTQYF
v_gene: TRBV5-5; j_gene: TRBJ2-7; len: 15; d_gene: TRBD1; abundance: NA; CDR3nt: TGTGCCAGCAGCCAAAGGGGACAGGGTATCCACGAGCAGTACTTC; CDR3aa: CASSQRGQGIHEQYF
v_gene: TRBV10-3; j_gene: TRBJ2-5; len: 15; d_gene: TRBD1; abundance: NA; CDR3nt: TGTGCCATCAAAACCGGGACAGGGGAGCAAGAGACCCAGTACTTC; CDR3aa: CAIKTGTGEQETQYF
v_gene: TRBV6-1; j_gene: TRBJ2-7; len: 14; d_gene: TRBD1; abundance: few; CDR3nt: TGTGCCAGCAGTGAAACGACAGGGTCCTACGAGCAGTACTTC; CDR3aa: CASSETTGSYEQYF
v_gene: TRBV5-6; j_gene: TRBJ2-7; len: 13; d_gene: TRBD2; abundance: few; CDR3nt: TGTGCCAGCACTAGCGGGAGCTCCTACGAGCAGTACTTC; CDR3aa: CASTSGSSYEQYF
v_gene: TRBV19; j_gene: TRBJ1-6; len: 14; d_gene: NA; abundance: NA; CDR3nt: TGTGCCAGTAGTATTGCAGGGAGGGGTTCACCCCTCCACTTT; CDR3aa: CASSIAGRGSPLHF
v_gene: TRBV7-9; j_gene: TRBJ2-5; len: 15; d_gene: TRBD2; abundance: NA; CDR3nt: TGTGCCAGCAGCTCAGTAGCGGGAGGGCAAGAGACCCAGTACTTC; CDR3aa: CASSSVAGGQETQYF
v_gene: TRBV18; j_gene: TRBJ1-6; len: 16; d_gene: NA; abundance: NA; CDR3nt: TGTGCCAGCTCACCCGATAACAGGGTTTTACGTTCACCCCTCCACTTT; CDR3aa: CASSPDNRVLRSPLHF
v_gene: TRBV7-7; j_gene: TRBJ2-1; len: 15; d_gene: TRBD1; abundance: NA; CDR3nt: TGTGCCAGCAGCTTAGGGGACAGGGGGTACAATGAGCAGTTCTTC; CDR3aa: CASSLGDRGYNEQFF
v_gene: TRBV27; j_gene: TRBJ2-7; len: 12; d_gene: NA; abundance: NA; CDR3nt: TGTGCCAGCAGTCACGGGACCTACGAGCAGTACTTC; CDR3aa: CASSHGTYEQYF
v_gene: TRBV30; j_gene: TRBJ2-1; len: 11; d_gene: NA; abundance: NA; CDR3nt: TGTGCCTACTATGACTACAATGAGCAGTTCTTC; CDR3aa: CAYYDYNEQFF
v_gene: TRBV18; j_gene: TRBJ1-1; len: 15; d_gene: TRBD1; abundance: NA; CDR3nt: TGTGCCAGCTCATCTGGACAGGGCATGAACACTGAAGCTTTCTTT; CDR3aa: CASSSGQGMNTEAFF
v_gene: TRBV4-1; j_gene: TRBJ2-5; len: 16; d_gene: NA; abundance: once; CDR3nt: TGCGCCAGCAGCCATCTCCCGACTAGTTTACAAGAGACCCAGTACTTC; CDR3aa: CASSHLPTSLQETQYF
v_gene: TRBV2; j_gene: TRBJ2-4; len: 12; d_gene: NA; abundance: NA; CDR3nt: TGTGCCAGCAGAGGCGAGGAAAACATTCAGTACTTC; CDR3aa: CASRGEENIQYF
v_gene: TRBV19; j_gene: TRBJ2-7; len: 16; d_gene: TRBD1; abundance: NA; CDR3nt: TGTGCCAGTAGTGACCCTCCGGGACAGGGATACTACGAGCAGTACTTC; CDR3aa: CASSDPPGQGYYEQYF
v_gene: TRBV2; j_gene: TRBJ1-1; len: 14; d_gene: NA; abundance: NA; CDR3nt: TGTGCCAGCAGCCAGGGGTCGGGGACGACTGAAGCTTTCTTT; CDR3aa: CASSQGSGTTEAFF
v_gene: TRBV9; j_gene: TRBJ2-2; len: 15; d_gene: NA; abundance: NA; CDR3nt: TGTGCCAGCAGCGTAGGTGGCACCAACACCGGGGAGCTGTTTTTT; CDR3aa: CASSVGGTNTGELFF
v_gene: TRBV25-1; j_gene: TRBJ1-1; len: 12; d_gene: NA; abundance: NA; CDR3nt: TGTGCCACACAGGAGGGATTAGGTGAAGCTTTCTTT; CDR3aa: CATQEGLGEAFF
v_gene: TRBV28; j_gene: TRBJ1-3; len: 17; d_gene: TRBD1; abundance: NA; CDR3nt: TGTGCCAGCAGTTCCCCGGGACAGGGGACGCACGGAAACACCATATATTTT; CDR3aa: CASSSPGQGTHGNTIYF
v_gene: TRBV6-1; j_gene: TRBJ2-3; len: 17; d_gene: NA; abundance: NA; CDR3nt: TGTGCCAGCAGTGATGATTGGAGCACAGGGAGGGGAGATACGCAGTATTTT; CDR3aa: CASSDDWSTGRGDTQYF
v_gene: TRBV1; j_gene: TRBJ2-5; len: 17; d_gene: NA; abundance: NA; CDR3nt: TGCACCAGCAGCCAAATTGAGGTGAAAACCGAGCAAGAGACCCAGTACTTC; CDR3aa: CTSSQIEVKTEQETQYF
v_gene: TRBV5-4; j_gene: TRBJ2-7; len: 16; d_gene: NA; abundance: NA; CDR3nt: TGTGCCAGCAGCCCTCTCCCCGGAGTGACTTCCTACGAGCAGTACTTC; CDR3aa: CASSPLPGVTSYEQYF
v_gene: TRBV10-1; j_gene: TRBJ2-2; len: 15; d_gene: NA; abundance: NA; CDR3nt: TGCGCCAGCAGTGAGTCGTACAGAGGGACCGGGGAGCTGTTTTTT; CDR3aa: CASSESYRGTGELFF
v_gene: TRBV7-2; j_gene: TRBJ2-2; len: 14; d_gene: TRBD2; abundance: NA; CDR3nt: TGTGCCAGCAGCTCCAGCGGGATAACCGGGGAGCTGTTTTTT; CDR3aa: CASSSSGITGELFF
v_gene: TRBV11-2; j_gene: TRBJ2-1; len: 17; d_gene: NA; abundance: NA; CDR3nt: TGTGCCAGCAGCTTGAGTCGGGAGCCCAACTCCTACAATGAGCAGTTCTTC; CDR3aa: CASSLSREPNSYNEQFF